This TCR beta chain appears in the sequencing data of a study of technical replicates of blood from several donors. J gave up 4 bases and V 3 bases, and 7 bases lay outside the gene matches. This CDR3 contains 15 residues. The V gene's germline CDR1 is SNHLY and CDR2 FYNNEI. This clone was picked up one time. This table comes from immunoSEQ multiplex PCR, and its TCRdb copy is limited to in-frame clones, with some not included. This sample has some 60,000 clones, with 89% found just once. The chain recombines TRBV2 with TRBJ2-7, with TRBD2 identical over 9 bases. Sequences were obtained from PBMCs. The sequence was collected from a human donor in good health. Some clones in this sample may be carry-over from other donors' samples. The CDR3 is CASSDSLAGRYEQYF. In DNA form, the CDR3 reads TGTGCCAGCAGTGATTCGCTAGCGGGGCGGTACGAGCAGTACTTC.